The present entry profiles one T cell receptor (beta chain) with its context. This clone showed up just once. Its antigen is still unknown. No much larger clone is present one base from it, and per-base qualities are unavailable. The cohort comprised some 700 healthy bone marrow donors. All cohort members were sampled while nominally healthy, although unrecorded immune exposures were likely present. The donor was CMV seronegative and belonged to the group of 350 to 400 seronegative cohort members. A peripheral blood sample was collected from each donor, and TCR beta sequencing was performed on peripheral blood mononuclear cells. Genomic DNA was extracted from the blood cell samples with the Qiagen DNeasy Blood Extraction Kit. This entry comes from a study of cytomegalovirus exposure and HLA in healthy donors (dated by TCRdb to about 2017). With regard to the full study: In an earlier analysis of 550 to 750 of the donors, around 300 Gb of sequence data and 120 million or so unique TCR beta sequences from 180 million or so T cells were reported. An early release that covered several hundred HLA-typed donors contained about 300 gigabases of sequencing data and 70 million to 100 million unique TCR sequences. Among the approximately 430 genotyped donors, approximately 82% belonged to the genetic ancestry cluster associated with self-reported Caucasian donors. The study aimed to test whether cataloging public T cell receptors could reveal signatures of past pathogen exposure. The study profiled the T cell repertoires of 500 to 800 subjects by immunosequencing and related them to cytomegalovirus serostatus. A separate validation cohort of about 110 different subjects was used in addition to the roughly 700-subject first cohort. To predict cytomegalovirus infection status, the study brought together high-throughput TCR immunosequencing, statistical association of individual TCRs with disease status, and machine learning. A later analysis re-analyzed previously published TCR beta repertoires from 666 donors and added high-resolution HLA genotyping to study TCR occurrence patterns. In the later analysis, no new phenotypic data were used to find candidate immune exposures; instead, reliance was placed on TCR beta sequences and their occurrence across donors. An earlier analysis of 587 of the donors used high-throughput TCR beta sequencing to judge whether each TCR beta V gene segment behaved as functional or pseudogenic. Donor age, sex, ethnicity and CMV serostatus were collected together with the repertoire data. Genome-wide SNP genotypes for about 65% of the roughly 700 donors were used in a later genetic analysis, which treated that subset as a discovery cohort. All discovery cohort repertoires had been generated using a single sequencing platform. Both class I and class II loci were covered by HLA typing, at four-digit resolution. The number of donors typed differed by locus, with about 629-630 for A, B, C, DRB1 and DQB1, roughly 550 for DQA1, under 610 for DPA1, and some 440 for DPB1. Because of strong linkage in the cohort, roughly five DR-DQ haplotypes were treated as single units for association and clustering. On average, over 200,000 unique TCR beta nucleotide sequences were sequenced per donor among about 400 genotyped donors of the cohort, with roughly 20% of those sequences being non-productive. General study outcomes and caveats: Because counts were too low, roughly 17 rarely observed V segments, including chromosome 9 orphons, were left out of the earlier analysis of 587 of the donors. For the cohort, immune exposure information was limited to CMV serostatus. According to a later analysis, most CMV-associated TCR beta chains appeared to be HLA-restricted, and the HLA associations seemed to be driven largely by CMV exposure. Specific HLA alleles were associated with over 15,000 TCR beta sequences at a false discovery rate of 0.05 in a later analysis. In both the original and validation cohorts, the classifier was reported to diagnose cytomegalovirus status with high specificity and sensitivity. Compared with equally common non-associated chains, HLA-associated TCR beta chains in a later analysis were more clonally expanded and had lower generation probabilities. Across donors, most TCR sequences were observed very rarely, whereas some public TCRs were present in many individuals. Because the 87-base-pair reads could not distinguish some IMGT-functional V segments, including TRBV6-2 and TRBV6-3, those segments were excluded. In a later analysis, several top co-occurrence clusters were reported to appear linked to parvovirus B19, influenza, CMV and Epstein-Barr virus. A few of the identified cytomegalovirus-associated TCR beta chains were confirmed in vitro to be specific for cytomegalovirus antigens. Compared with the approximately 600-donor mean, donors in an Asian-associated ancestry cluster had fewer N-insertions in productive TCRs, according to a later genetic analysis. Correlated functional status among segregating V segments might reflect linkage disequilibrium, but an unknown experimental factor could not be ruled out. Strong co-occurrence of HLA alleles, especially DR and DQ, made assigning TCR associations to individual alleles difficult. Because some donors lacked HLA typing at each locus, the association tests relied only on the typed subset. The cohort was sequenced for TCR beta chains only, and without alpha or paired-chain data the features that could be detected were limited. An association between a missense DCLRE1C variant and V-gene and J-gene trimming of TCR beta chains was found in a later genetic analysis and replicated in an independent cohort. In a later analysis, the rate of TCR association differed among HLA loci, with DRB1 alleles having the most associated TCRs and HLA-C alleles having the fewest. A total of fewer than 200 TCR beta chains were listed by the study as associated with cytomegalovirus. Roughly uniform sequencing depth across donors was assumed in presence/absence analyses, although this assumption may not hold. A cluster of highly shared sequence variants was judged likely to be a technical artifact of the sequencing pipeline. In an earlier analysis of fewer than 700 of the donors, most TCR beta V segments appeared in productive rearrangements about 90% or about 30% of the time, broadly matching IMGT annotations. According to the authors, the approach could potentially be generalized to other disease states and immunological phenotypes. A further reported finding was that TCR beta sequences accurately predicted the HLA-A and HLA-B alleles for most subjects in the first cohort.

V is pared back by 3 bases and J by 5 bases, with 13 bases lying between the germline termini. CDR1 and CDR2 were assigned from the germline V gene as SGHVS and FNYEAQ. From the cysteine up to the phenylalanine, the CDR3 has a length of 14 residues. Of all the DNA, just the CDR3 is kept, 42 bases in frame from base 1. The library was generated by the immunoSEQ multiplex PCR assay. The multiplex PCR relied on a mix of 60 forward primers for TCR Vbeta segments and 13 reverse primers for TCR Jbeta segments. A multiplex PCR assay on genomic DNA amplified the CDR3 region of rearranged TCR beta genes. On the Illumina HiSeq System, the amplified TCR beta libraries were sequenced as 87-base-pair reads. Concerning the study's data processing: A later analysis tallied some 79 million unique TCR beta chains across the 666 repertoires, and some 10 million of those chains were shared by two or more donors. A nearest-neighbor algorithm error-corrected the raw reads and collapsed the reads into unique sequences, merging closely related sequences to remove PCR and sequencing errors. Alignment of CDR3 sequences to IMGT reference sequences was used to assign V, D and J gene segments. For a sequence to be retained, a match of at least six nucleotides to both a V gene segment and a J gene segment was required. Rearrangements were classified as productive when the CDR3 lacked stop codons and remained in frame with V and J, and all other rearrangements were classified as non-productive. Following IMGT convention, CDR3 was defined as the stretch from the second conserved V-encoded cysteine to the conserved J-encoded phenylalanine. Sequences without an unambiguous match to a single V gene segment were excluded from the earlier analysis of almost 600 of the donors. An earlier analysis of roughly 590 of the donors called V segments functional above 56.7% productive rearrangements and segregating when the between-donor standard deviation exceeded 5%. To diagnose cytomegalovirus status from the catalog of TCR beta chain sequences, a statistical classification framework was built. A later analysis assigned V and J genes by comparing TCR nucleotide sequences with IMGT/GENE-DB human TR gene sequences. In a later analysis, CDR3 sequences and most-parsimonious VDJ recombination scenarios were assigned using the TCRdist pipeline. A later analysis defined each TCR beta chain by its CDR3 amino acid sequence plus V-gene family, and excluded reads lacking a unique V-gene family. In a later analysis, some 600 highly shared, low-generation-probability nucleotide sequences were removed to address suspected cross-contamination and a sequencing artifact. In a later analysis, a clonal expansion index was calculated for each public chain from normalized within-repertoire ranks of inferred template counts. A later analysis computed generation probabilities with a VDJ recombination model fitted to out-of-frame rearrangements, and checked the results against IGoR. In a later analysis, TCR-TCR, TCR-HLA and TCR-CMV co-occurrence was scored with hypergeometric tests, and a repertoire-size bias correction was applied to TCR pairs. A later analysis estimated false discovery rates by permuting HLA or CMV assignments 20 times. In a later analysis, co-occurring TCRs were grouped using DBSCAN, and TCRdist sequence similarity was added for clustering within HLA-allele-positive subsets. Co-occurrence clustering excluded repertoires with fewer than 30,000 or more than 120,000 public chains, plus five with anomalous nucleotide sharing. TCRdb retrieved this table from immuneACCESS and kept in-frame rearrangements only. Not all clones are present; in checked studies, unresolved V genes account for under half, and no reason is known for the remainder. From that table come the V and J calls and clone size; the DNA was used to work out D and trimming. The sample table shows around 150,000 clones, and roughly 79% are seen once. The biggest ten clones account for less than 2% of the sample.

This TCR came from a woman aged 25 to 39 in good health and CMV-seronegative. Material: PBMCs. The chain uses TRBV7-6 and TRBJ2-5, and TRBD1 may be the D gene, going by 6 matching bases. CDR3 loop: CASSLAQGEETQYF. The DNA sequence is given as TGTGCCAGCAGCTTGGCACAGGGAGAGGAGACCCAGTACTTC.